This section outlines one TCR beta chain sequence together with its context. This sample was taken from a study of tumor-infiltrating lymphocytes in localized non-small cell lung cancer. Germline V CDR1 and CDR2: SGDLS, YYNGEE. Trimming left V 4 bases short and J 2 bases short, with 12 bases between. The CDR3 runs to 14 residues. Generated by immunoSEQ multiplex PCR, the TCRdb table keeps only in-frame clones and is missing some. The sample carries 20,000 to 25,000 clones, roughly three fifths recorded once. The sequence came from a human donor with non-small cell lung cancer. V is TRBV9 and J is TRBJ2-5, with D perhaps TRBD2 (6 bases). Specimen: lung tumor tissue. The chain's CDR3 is CASSPRDFQETQYF. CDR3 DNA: TGTGCCAGCAGCCCACGGGACTTTCAAGAGACCCAGTACTTC.